Shown below are 23 T cell receptor beta chains from a single sample sequenced in a study of T cells in Graves' hyperthyroidism and ophthalmopathy. Amplification of TCR beta CDR3 regions used RNA as the template. Carried out on the TCR CDR3, a first-round RT-PCR used the HTBI primer set. From the multiplex PCR reads, TCRdb called clonotypes with MiXCR, one entry per CDR3 protein. The sample lists approximately 590,000 distinct CDR3 sequences, approximately 14% occurring once. The specimen sequenced was blood. These receptor sequences come from a woman in her 30s with Graves' hyperthyroidism.

This clonotype was seen a few times. The chain is built from TRBV25-1 and TRBJ2-7; 7 bases line up with TRBD1. CDR1 MGHDK and CDR2 SYGVNS come from the germline V gene. The CDR3 contains 13 residues. Trimming at V came to 8 bases and at J to 2 bases, leaving 6 bases not matched to a gene. The CDR3 loop reads CASQKQGTYEQYF. Here the CDR3 DNA reads TGTGCCAGCCAAAAACAGGGGACCTACGAGCAGTACTTC.

This clonotype was detected a few times. The J gene is TRBJ1-1, the V gene TRBV20-1, with D possibly being TRBD1 (6 bases). V lost 2 bases and J lost 1, with 8 bases in between. This CDR3 comprises 13 residues. The V gene's germline CDR1 is DFQATT and CDR2 SNEGSKA (reference sequence). The CDR3 DNA follows: TGCAGTGCTAGACGGGGACAGAACACTGAAGCTTTCTTT. Translating gives CSARRGQNTEAFF.

In its sample, this clonotype was seen a few times. This sequence joins TRBV4-1 and TRBJ1-4, with a tentative D call TRBD1 (6 bases). CDR3 length: 14 amino acids. Trimming took 4 bases from V and 8 from J, leaving 14 bases between them. From germline, CDR1 is MGHRA and CDR2 YSYEKL. CDR3 DNA sequence: TGCGCCAGCAGCCGATCAGGGGAATGGGAAAAACTGTTTTTT. It encodes CASSRSGEWEKLFF.

This clonotype was seen ten or more times. The chain employs TRBV11-3 and TRBJ2-1; 7 positions agree with TRBD1. This CDR3 region has 15 residues. In germline, CDR1 is SGHNT, CDR2 YENEEA. V dropped 6 bases and J dropped 4; count of bases not matched to a gene: 9. The CDR3 DNA reads TGTGCCAGCAGTCCCCCCGGGACAGAGTACAATGAGCAGTTCTTC. Its translation is CASSPPGTEYNEQFF.

This clonotype has only a few counts. The V and J genes are TRBV12-3 or TRBV12-4 and TRBJ2-3, with D maybe TRBD2 (5 bases). CDR3 size: 12 residues. V was clipped by 6 bases and J by 11 bases, with 15 bases between them. CDR3 protein: CASSRSEGRQYF. The CDR3 nucleotides read TGTGCCAGCAGCCGAAGTGAGGGTCGGCAGTATTTT.

This clonotype has ten or more counts. This chain links TRBV28 with TRBJ1-2; D call uncertain. The CDR3 runs 14 residues. The germline V and J ends were trimmed by 7 bases and 7 bases, with 19 bases remaining between them. Per germline, CDR1 MDHEN and CDR2 SYDVKM. CDR3 in amino acids: CASNKGFRTTGYTF. The DNA of the CDR3 is TGTGCCAGCAACAAGGGTTTTAGAACGACTGGCTACACCTTC.

The rearrangement links TRBV27 to TRBJ2-7; D may be TRBD2 (6 bases). The CDR3 sequence is 17 residues long. Per germline, CDR1 MNHEY and CDR2 SMNVEV (reference sequence). Trimming cost V 6 bases and J 3 bases, with 24 bases left between them. CDR3 sequence reads: CASSHTPGLIRYYEQYF. The CDR3 coding sequence is TGTGCCAGCAGCCACACCCCGGGACTCATCCGCTACTACGAGCAGTACTTC.

This clonotype was seen many times. V is TRBV18 and J is TRBJ2-5; D uncertain. The CDR3 runs to 12 residues. CDR1 KGHSH and CDR2 LQKENI come from the germline V gene. The V end lost 2 bases, the J end lost 4 bases, and 5 bases lay between the germline ends. This chain's CDR3 is CASSPSSETQYF. The DNA for the CDR3 is TGTGCCAGCTCACCATCTTCAGAGACCCAGTACTTC.

At least ten counts were recorded for this clonotype. The gene calls are TRBV28 and TRBJ2-7, with D possibly TRBD2 on 5 matching bases. Trimming pared 3 bases from V and 3 bases from J, leaving 18 bases between. The CDR3 covers 16 residues. The germline gives CDR1 MDHEN, CDR2 SYDVKM. CDR3 coding DNA: TGTGCCAGCAGTTTCATCCAGTCCGGGGTGGACTACGAGCAGTACTTC. This gives the protein CASSFIQSGVDYEQYF.

This clonotype was seen many times. The V and J genes are TRBV12-3 or TRBV12-4 and TRBJ2-1; D is possibly TRBD2 (6 bases). Trimming took off 1 base at V and 5 bases at J, with 12 bases between the two ends. This CDR3 is built from 15 residues. The CDR3 nucleotides read TGTGCCAGCAGTTTAGGACTAGATTTTAACAATGAGCAGTTCTTC. The encoded protein is CASSLGLDFNNEQFF.

To note about this clonotype: A much more abundant neighbour one base away suggests this may be a read error. The chain couples TRBV7-2 to TRBJ2-1; D perhaps matches TRBD2 (6 bases). CDR1 SGHTA and CDR2 FQGNSA come from the germline V gene. V dropped 5 bases and J dropped 2 bases, with 13 bases sitting between them. This CDR3 is 15 amino acids long. The CDR3 sequence: CASSIGGATYNEQFF. The CDR3 coding sequence is TGTGCCAGCAGCATAGGCGGGGCCACCTACAATGAGCAGTTCTTC. Using reference TRBV7-2 and TRBJ2-1 for the parts outside the CDR3, the full variable domain is GAGVSQSPSNKVTEKGKDVELRCDPISGHTALYWYRQSLGQGLEFLIYFQGNSAPDKSGLPSDRFSAERTGGSVSTLTIQRTQQEDSAVYLCASSIGGATYNEQFFGPGTRLTVL.

This clonotype was seen many times. This chain uses TRBV28 with TRBJ2-7; the D is unclear. There are 14 residues in the CDR3. Trimming stripped 4 bases from V and 0 bases from J, with 10 bases between. Per the germline V gene, CDR1 is MDHEN and CDR2 is SYDVKM. The CDR3 loop reads CASSSPGSSYEQYF. CDR3 bases: TGTGCCAGCAGTTCCCCCGGCAGCTCCTACGAGCAGTACTTC.

This clonotype was detected a few times. The J gene is TRBJ1-1, the V gene TRBV30; a weak D match, TRBD1 (5 bases). V was pared by 1 base and J by 1 base, with 13 bases between. The CDR3 has 15 residues. In germline, CDR1 is GTSNPN, CDR2 SVGIG (reference sequence). The CDR3 DNA is TGTGCCTGGAGTGGAGGACAAAGGAGGAACACTGAAGCTTTCTTT. Translation: CAWSGGQRRNTEAFF. Supplemented by reference TRBV30 and TRBJ1-1, the full variable domain reads SQTIHQWPATLVQPVGSPLSLECTVEGTSNPNLYWYRQAAGRGLQLLFYSVGIGQISSEVPQNLSASRPQDRQFILSSKKLLLSDSGFYLCAWSGGQRRNTEAFFGQGTRLTVV.

In this sample, this clonotype turned up many times. The CDR3 loop is CASSLKSLAGAPYTGELFF. The CDR3 nucleotides are TGTGCCAGCAGCTTGAAGTCACTAGCGGGAGCCCCATACACCGGGGAGCTGTTTTTT. The rearrangement links TRBV7-2 to TRBJ2-2, with 11 bases aligning to TRBD2. The length of the CDR3 is 19 residues. J was trimmed by 3 bases and V by 3 bases; bases with no gene match: 12. CDR1 SGHTA and CDR2 FQGNSA come from the germline V gene.

The chain is built from TRBV7-3 and TRBJ2-1, with TRBD2 identical over 14 bases. Trimming took 5 bases from V and 5 from J; bases not matched to a gene: 14. This CDR3 is built from 19 residues. Germline lookup yields CDR1 SGHTA and CDR2 FQGTGA. The CDR3 sequence: CASSQDWGLAGVNDNEQFF. The CDR3 DNA reads as TGTGCCAGCAGCCAAGATTGGGGACTAGCGGGAGTGAACGACAATGAGCAGTTCTTC.

This clonotype came up once. One base away lies a much larger clone, so this may be a sequencing read error. The rearrangement uses TRBV27 and TRBJ1-5; D not resolved. Germline V gene data show CDR1 as MNHEY and CDR2 as SMNVEV (reference sequence). CDR3 length: 13 amino acids. The CDR3 loop reads CASSWDSNQPHHF. Written as DNA, the CDR3 is TGTGCCAGCAGTTGGGATAGCAATCAGCCCCACCATTTT.

Note on this clonotype: A single base separates this from a much larger clone, so it may be a read error. The genes are TRBV20-1 and TRBJ2-1, with 9 nucleotides matching TRBD2. Germline assignment: CDR1 DFQATT and CDR2 SNEGSKA (reference sequence). The length of the CDR3 is 18 residues. Trimming removed 3 bases from V and 2 bases from J; junction bases left unmatched: 14. In nucleotides, the CDR3 is TGCAGTGCTAGGTTCGCTAGCGGGGCTATGAGCCCCTACAATGAGCAGTTCTTC. Translated: CSARFASGAMSPYNEQFF.

This clonotype has ten or more counts. The CDR3 loop reads CASSFGPGLGQDTQYF. The CDR3 DNA is TGTGCCAGCAGCTTTGGGCCAGGACTAGGACAAGATACGCAGTATTTT. J is TRBJ2-3 and V is TRBV7-2; 7 nucleotides line up with TRBD2. Unmatched junction bases numbered 11, after V lost 3 bases and J lost 5 bases. CDR1 is SGHTA and CDR2 is FQGNSA in the germline V gene. The CDR3 totals 16 residues.

The chain recombines TRBV19 with TRBJ1-3; TRBD1 matches 7 bases. V gave up 4 bases and J gave up 2 bases; unmatched junction bases: 8. The CDR3 covers 16 residues. Germline V gene sequence: CDR1 LNHDA, CDR2 SQIVND (reference sequence). CDR3 bases: TGTGCCAGTAGTACACAGGGGCATTTTGCTGGAAACACCATATATTTT. It codes for CASSTQGHFAGNTIYF.

This clonotype was counted at least ten times. CDR3 DNA sequence: TGTGCCAGCAGCGGAGGGGACAGCCAAAACTATGGCTACACCTTC. It is translated as CASSGGDSQNYGYTF. The V call is TRBV6-1, the J call TRBJ1-2; 7 positions match TRBD1. Trimming at V came to 6 bases and at J to 2 bases, leaving 9 bases not matched to a gene. The CDR3 extends over 15 amino acids. From germline, CDR1 is MNHNS and CDR2 SASEGT.

The chain links TRBV28 to TRBJ1-5; 9 bases agree with TRBD1. This CDR3 has 16 amino acids. The junction had 12 bases not matched to a gene; V was cut back by 6 bases and J by 6 bases. Per germline, CDR1 MDHEN and CDR2 SYDVKM. The CDR3: CASSFSGTGNIQPQHF. The CDR3 nucleotides are TGTGCCAGCAGCTTCTCCGGGACAGGGAATATTCAGCCCCAGCATTTT.

The genes are TRBV12-3 or TRBV12-4 and TRBJ2-3; TRBD2 matches at 7 bases. There are 16 residues in the CDR3. V shed 2 bases and J 6 bases; nucleotides not matched to a gene: 11. This CDR3 is CASSLSASGIGDTQYF. CDR3 in DNA: TGTGCCAGCAGTTTAAGTGCAAGCGGGATCGGGGATACGCAGTATTTT.

This clonotype was picked up many times. The chain employs TRBV11-2 and TRBJ2-1, with TRBD2 matching over 8 bases. The germline V gene has CDR1 SGHAT and CDR2 FQNNGV. The CDR3 length is 17 residues. V lost 1 base, J lost 0 bases, and 5 bases stayed unmatched. The CDR3 sequence is CASSLGAGVISYNEQFF. As DNA, the CDR3 is TGTGCCAGCAGCTTAGGAGCGGGAGTTATCTCCTACAATGAGCAGTTCTTC.